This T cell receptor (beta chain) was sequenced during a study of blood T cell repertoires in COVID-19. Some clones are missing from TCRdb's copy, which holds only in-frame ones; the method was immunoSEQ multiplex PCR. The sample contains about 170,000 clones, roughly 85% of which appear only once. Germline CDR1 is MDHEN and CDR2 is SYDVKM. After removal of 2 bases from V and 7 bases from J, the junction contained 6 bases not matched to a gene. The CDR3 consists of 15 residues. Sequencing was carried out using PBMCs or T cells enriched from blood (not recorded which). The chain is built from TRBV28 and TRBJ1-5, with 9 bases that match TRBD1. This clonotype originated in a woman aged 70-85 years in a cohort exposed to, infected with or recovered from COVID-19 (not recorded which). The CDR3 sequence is CASSLSGTGFQPQHF. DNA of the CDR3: TGTGCCAGCAGTTTAAGTGGGACAGGGTTCCAGCCCCAGCATTTT.